These 19 T cell receptor beta chains came from one sample sequenced in a study of blood T cell repertoires in COVID-19. Sequenced by immunoSEQ multiplex PCR; TCRdb stores in-frame clones only, minus some. This sample carries approximately 250,000 clones, 70% to 90% of them seen once, and the ten largest clones take 4.5% to 5.5%. Sample: peripheral blood. Source of these receptors: a man between 50 and 59 years old with COVID-19, enrolled during active disease.

The rearrangement joins TRBV9 to TRBJ1-6, with 9 bases that match TRBD1. The ends lost 1 base at V and 5 bases at J; junction bases unmatched: 7. The length of the CDR3 is 17 residues. Germline V CDR1 and CDR2: SGDLS, YYNGEE. The chain's CDR3 is CASSVTGQGRDNSPLHF. The CDR3 coding sequence is TGTGCCAGCAGCGTAACGGGACAGGGAAGGGATAATTCACCCCTCCACTTT.

The V and J genes are TRBV3-1 (or the pseudogene TRBV3-2) and TRBJ1-2; TRBD1 matches 10 bases. J lost 8 bases, V lost 1 base, and 10 bases had no gene match. Germline loops: CDR1 LGHDT, CDR2 YNNKEL (reference sequence). The CDR3 is made up of 16 amino acids. In nucleotides, the CDR3 is TGTGCCAGCAGCCAAGGCGCCGGGACAGGGGCGGGAGGCTACACCTTC. This translates into CASSQGAGTGAGGYTF.

This rearrangement joins TRBV11-2 to TRBJ2-6; 9 nucleotides align to TRBD1. The germline V gene has CDR1 SGHAT and CDR2 FQNNGV. CDR3 length equals 17 residues. Germline trimming cut 2 bases from V and 1 base from J; bases unmatched to any gene: 3. CDR3 amino acids: CASSLRTGVSGANVLTF. The CDR3 nucleotides are TGTGCCAGCAGCTTACGGACAGGGGTTTCTGGGGCCAACGTCCTGACTTTC. The variable domain in full, completed from reference TRBV11-2 and TRBJ2-6, reads EAGVAQSPRYKIIEKRQSVAFWCNPISGHATLYWYQQILGQGPKLLIQFQNNGVVDDSQLPKDRFSAERLKGVDSTLKIQPAKLEDSAVYLCASSLRTGVSGANVLTFGAGSRLTVL.

The chain carries TRBV18 and TRBJ2-6; no reliable D call. Trimming cost V 3 bases and J 0 bases, with 3 bases left between them. From germline, CDR1 is KGHSH and CDR2 LQKENI. The CDR3 is 14 amino acids. The CDR3 nucleotides are TGTGCCAGCTCACCTAGCTCTGGGGCCAACGTCCTGACTTTC. Protein sequence: CASSPSSGANVLTF.

The V and J genes are TRBV27 and TRBJ2-5; a possible D gene is TRBD1 (5 bases). CDR3 length: 16 amino acids. Germline V gene sequence: CDR1 MNHEY, CDR2 SMNVEV (reference sequence). V was cut by 6 bases and J by 4 bases, with 21 bases left in between. The CDR3 protein is CASRRGAGLPRETQYF. The CDR3 coding sequence is TGTGCCAGCAGGCGAGGTGCAGGGTTGCCTCGAGAGACCCAGTACTTC.

The genes are TRBV4-1 and TRBJ2-2, with TRBD1 matching 7 bases. CDR3 size: 15 residues. The J segment lost 7 bases and the V segment lost 2 bases, leaving 7 bases of the junction unmatched. Germline V gene lookup returns CDR1 MGHRA and CDR2 YSYEKL. In nucleotides, the CDR3 is TGCGCCAGCAGCCAAATAGACAGGGACAACGGGGAGCTGTTTTTT. Encoded protein: CASSQIDRDNGELFF.

V is TRBV3-1 (or the pseudogene TRBV3-2) and J is TRBJ2-3; 11 bases line up with TRBD2. The CDR3 spans 18 residues. Germline CDR1 LGHDT, CDR2 YNNKEL (reference sequence). Unmatched junction bases numbered 15, after V lost 4 bases and J lost 6 bases. The CDR3 DNA follows: TGTGCCAGCAGCCCACCCTGGGTTAGCGGGGGGGCCAGGGATACGCAGTATTTT. Its translation: CASSPPWVSGGARDTQYF.

The chain couples TRBV5-1 to TRBJ2-7; tentative D call: TRBD2 (7 bases). The germline gives CDR1 SGHRS, CDR2 YFSETQ. Trimming stripped 1 base from V and 6 bases from J, with 14 bases between. The CDR3 is made up of 14 amino acids. This CDR3 is CASSLRQGRGEQYF. The CDR3 DNA sequence: TGCGCCAGCAGCTTGCGGCAGGGGAGGGGCGAGCAGTACTTC.

The V gene is TRBV9, the J gene TRBJ2-3; the D gene is possibly TRBD2 (6 bases). This CDR3 spans 16 amino acids. The germline V and J ends were trimmed by 0 bases and 5 bases, with 16 bases remaining between them. Per germline, CDR1 SGDLS and CDR2 YYNGEE. CDR3 sequence reads: CASSVGGAKEGDTQYF. The CDR3 region has the DNA TGTGCCAGCAGCGTAGGCGGGGCAAAAGAGGGAGATACGCAGTATTTT.

The J gene is TRBJ2-5, the V gene TRBV7-9, with D unclear. The CDR3 is made up of 14 amino acids. The ends were cut back, 1 base at V and 2 bases at J, with 8 bases in the middle. CDR1 is SEHNR, CDR2 FQNEAQ, per germline (reference sequence). CDR3 sequence: CASSLVYRQETQYF. CDR3 in DNA: TGTGCCAGCAGCTTAGTCTATAGACAAGAGACCCAGTACTTC.

V usage is TRBV27 and J usage is TRBJ2-3, with D possibly being TRBD1 (6 bases). The CDR3 totals 17 residues. The V and J ends lost 5 bases and 1 base respectively, with 19 bases between them. The germline V gene encodes CDR1 MNHEY and CDR2 SMNVEV (reference sequence). The CDR3 sequence is CASSAGQSHRGTDTQYF. DNA for the CDR3: TGTGCCAGCAGTGCCGGACAGTCCCATCGTGGCACAGATACGCAGTATTTT.

This clone is a singleton in its sample. The chain joins TRBV11-2 to TRBJ2-2, with 10 bases that match TRBD2. The germline gives CDR1 SGHAT, CDR2 FQNNGV. Trimming cost V 2 bases and J 4 bases; bases outside gene matches: 10. The CDR3 is made up of 18 amino acids. The CDR3 here is CASSLKLAGASGTGELFF. The DNA of the CDR3 is TGTGCCAGCAGCTTAAAGCTAGCGGGGGCCTCGGGCACCGGGGAGCTGTTTTTT.

The V call is TRBV4-3, the J call TRBJ1-3; D gene ambiguous. This CDR3 is 15 amino acids long. Per the germline V gene, CDR1 is LGHNA and CDR2 is YSLEER. Trimming took off 1 base at V and 4 bases at J, with 11 bases between the two ends. CDR3 nucleotides: TGCGCCAGCAGCCAAGCCGGGTGGATCGGAAACACCATATATTTT. Translation: CASSQAGWIGNTIYF.

DNA for the CDR3: TGTGCCAGCTCACCCACTGGTGGGGCCAACGTCCTGACTTTC. Its protein is CASSPTGGANVLTF. The chain is built from TRBV18 and TRBJ2-6; D gene ambiguous. The CDR3 spans 14 residues. Trimming shortened V by 3 bases and J by 3 bases, and 6 bases separated the two germline ends. CDR1 and CDR2 (germline): KGHSH, LQKENI.

This chain uses TRBV21-1 with TRBJ1-2. TRBV21-1 has pseudogene status. The CDR3 contains 15 residues. CDR3 protein: CASSTEAVRGYGYTF. For the CDR3, the DNA is TGTGCCAGCAGCACTGAGGCAGTCCGGGGCTATGGCTACACCTTC.

The chain combines TRBV28 with TRBJ2-2, with TRBD1 matching over 9 bases. The junction had 8 bases not matched to a gene; V was cut back by 7 bases and J by 5 bases. The germline V gene has CDR1 MDHEN and CDR2 SYDVKM. The CDR3 is made up of 15 amino acids. CDR3 nucleotides: TGTGCCAGCACCACAGGGGGCGTACGAACCGGGGAGCTGTTTTTT. As protein: CASTTGGVRTGELFF.

The chain carries TRBV11-2 and TRBJ2-1; 7 positions agree with TRBD1. The germline CDR1 and CDR2 sequences are SGHAT and FQNNGV. V gave up 5 bases and J gave up 5 bases; unmatched junction bases: 9. This CDR3 is built from 15 residues. Here the CDR3 reads CASSPTGTVNNEQFF. CDR3 sequence (DNA): TGTGCCAGCAGCCCCACCGGGACAGTCAACAATGAGCAGTTCTTC.

This clone was detected once. J is TRBJ2-5 and V is TRBV9; 8 bases align to TRBD1. Germline V gene sequence: CDR1 SGDLS, CDR2 YYNGEE. The ends lost 0 bases at V and 1 base at J; junction bases unmatched: 5. CDR3 length: 16 amino acids. The CDR3 sequence is CASSVGDRPLQETQYF. CDR3 in DNA: TGTGCCAGCAGCGTAGGGGACAGGCCCCTCCAAGAGACCCAGTACTTC.

This CDR3 is CASSPVSQGARGYTF. The CDR3 nucleotides are TGCGCCAGCAGCCCAGTTTCACAGGGGGCAAGGGGCTACACCTTC. The chain joins TRBV5-1 to TRBJ1-2, with 9 bases fitting TRBD1. In germline, CDR1 is SGHRS, CDR2 YFSETQ. Losses at the gene ends were 4 bases for V and 8 bases for J; bases not matched to a gene: 12. The CDR3 sequence is 15 residues long. Filled out from reference TRBV5-1 and TRBJ1-2, the complete variable domain reads KAGVTQTPRYLIKTRGQQVTLSCSPISGHRSVSWYQQTPGQGLQFLFEYFSETQRNKGNFPGRFSGRQFSNSRSEMNVSTLELGDSALYLCASSPVSQGARGYTFGSGTRLTVV.